The following is a T cell receptor (beta chain) sequence with its context. The data are from a study of T cell changes during pregnancy in multiple sclerosis. Germline values: CDR1 SEHNR, CDR2 FQNEAQ (reference sequence). V was pared by 5 bases and J by 4 bases, with 11 bases between. The CDR3 sequence is 14 residues long. Sequenced by immunoSEQ multiplex PCR; TCRdb stores in-frame clones only, minus some. Here the sample spans 48,000 or so clones, around 92% being singletons. The sample consisted of CD4+ T cells from peripheral blood mononuclear cells, taken in the second trimester of pregnancy. V gene TRBV7-9 combines with J gene TRBJ2-2; a weak D match, TRBD1 (6 bases). The TCR sequence derives from a female donor in good health, enrolled as a control in a pregnancy study. CDR3 protein: CASSRDTFTGELFF. CDR3 sequence (DNA): TGTGCCAGCAGCCGGGACACATTCACCGGGGAGCTGTTTTTT.